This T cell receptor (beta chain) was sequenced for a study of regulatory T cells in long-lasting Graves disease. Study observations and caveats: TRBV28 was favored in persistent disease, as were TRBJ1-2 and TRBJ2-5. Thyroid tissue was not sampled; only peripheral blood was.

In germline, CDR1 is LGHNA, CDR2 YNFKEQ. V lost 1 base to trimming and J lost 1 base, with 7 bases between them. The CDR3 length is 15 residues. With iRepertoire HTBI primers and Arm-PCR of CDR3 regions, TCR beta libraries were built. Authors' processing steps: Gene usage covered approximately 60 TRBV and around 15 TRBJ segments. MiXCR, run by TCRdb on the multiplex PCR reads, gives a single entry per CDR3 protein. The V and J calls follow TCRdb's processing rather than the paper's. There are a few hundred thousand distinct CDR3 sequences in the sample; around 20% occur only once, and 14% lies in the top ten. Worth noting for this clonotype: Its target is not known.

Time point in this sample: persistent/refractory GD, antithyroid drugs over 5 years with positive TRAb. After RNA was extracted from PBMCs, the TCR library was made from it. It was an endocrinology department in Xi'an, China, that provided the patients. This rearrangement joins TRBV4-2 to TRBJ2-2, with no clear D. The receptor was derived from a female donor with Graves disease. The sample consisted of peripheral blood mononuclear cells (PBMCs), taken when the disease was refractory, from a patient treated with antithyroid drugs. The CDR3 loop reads CASSQGPVNTGELFF. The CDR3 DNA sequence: TGTGCCAGCAGCCAAGGTCCAGTGAACACCGGGGAGCTGTTTTTT.